These 8 T cell receptor beta chains came from one sample sequenced in a study of T cell clonality in common variable immunodeficiency. Clones were sequenced by immunoSEQ multiplex PCR, and TCRdb holds only the in-frame ones, with some missing. Recorded here are approximately 28,000 clones, with no singletons, and the ten leading clones hold roughly 3%. Their specific antigens are unknown. Study results and limitations: In common variable immunodeficiency, TCR beta chains reportedly carried fewer deletions and N-nucleotide insertions.

Sequenced input: peripheral blood mononuclear cells. The source is a human donor with common variable immunodeficiency.

The table lists this clone with many counts. The read finishes 3 residues shy of the CDR3 end, and the germline J gene is used to complete it. The rearrangement links TRBV19 to TRBJ2-7; 9 nucleotides match TRBD1. The CDR3 spans 13 residues. CDR1 is LNHDA and CDR2 is SQIVND in the germline V gene (reference sequence). Trimming at V came to 3 bases and at J to 5 bases, leaving 2 bases not matched to a gene. The CDR3 DNA, read in part, is TGTGCCAGTAGTATCGACAGGGGGAACGAG. Translation gives CASSIDRGNE. The full-length CDR3 reads as CASSIDRGNEQYF.

This clone has at least ten counts. From the germline J gene comes the end of the CDR3, since the read stops 3 residues before it. The chain has TRBV7-8 and TRBJ1-1, with D uncertain. Trimming took 1 base from V and 1 from J, leaving 7 bases between them. The CDR3 has 14 residues. CDR1 SGHVS and CDR2 FQNEAQ come from the germline V gene. CDR3: CASSLEGRNTEAFF. The part of the CDR3 DNA that was read is TGTGCCAGCAGCTTAGAGGGCAGGAACACTGAA.

At least ten counts were recorded for this clone. The CDR3 DNA, read in part, is TGTGCCAGCTTCAGGCAGGGGAGGACTGAA. Residues: CASFRQGRTE. The whole CDR3 sequence is CASFRQGRTEAFF. The chain uses TRBV19 and TRBJ1-1; tentative D call: TRBD1 (6 bases). The read falls 3 residues short of the CDR3 end, and the missing part is taken from the germline J gene. Germline V lookup: CDR1 LNHDA, CDR2 SQIVND (reference sequence). This CDR3 spans 13 amino acids. Trimming took 9 bases from V and 5 from J, leaving 16 bases between them.

This clone was seen repeatedly, ten times or more. The CDR3 is cut off 3 residues early in the read; its end comes from the germline J gene. This sequence joins TRBV5-6 and TRBJ1-1, with 9 bases that match TRBD1. Trimming removed 4 bases from V and 4 bases from J; junction bases left unmatched: 5. CDR3 length: 14 amino acids. Germline values: CDR1 SGHDT, CDR2 YYEEEE. CDR3 region: CASSLGQGSTEAFF. CDR3 bases read: TGTGCCAGCAGCCTGGGACAGGGATCCACTGAA. The full variable domain, in which reference TRBV5-6 and TRBJ1-1 provide the parts outside the CDR3, is DAGVTQSPTHLIKTRGQQVTLRCSPKSGHDTVSWYQQALGQGPQFIFQYYEEEERQRGNFPDRFSGHQFPNYSSELNVNALLLGDSALYLCASSLGQGSTEAFFGQGTRLTVV.

The CDR3 loop reads CASSAEDRGLTREKLFF. Incomplete CDR3 DNA: TGTGCCAGTAGTGCCGAAGACAGGGGGTTGACGCGCGAAAAA. The J gene is TRBJ1-4, the V gene TRBV19, with TRBD1 identical over 9 bases. The read ends 3 residues shy of where the CDR3 ends; the end is completed using the germline J gene. Germline CDR1 LNHDA, CDR2 SQIVND (reference sequence). J lost 8 bases, V lost 5 bases, and 15 bases had no gene match. The CDR3 spans 17 residues.

Details on this clone: The CDR3 end lies 3 residues beyond the end of the read and is filled in from the germline J gene. The chain joins TRBV20-1 to TRBJ2-1, with 9 bases aligning to TRBD2. After removal of 6 bases from V and 5 bases from J, the junction contained 14 bases not matched to a gene. This CDR3 region has 16 residues. CDR1 is DFQATT, CDR2 SNEGSKA, per germline (reference sequence). The DNA read from the CDR3 is TGCAGTGCCCTCCGGGGTAGCGGGAGCGGCAACAATGAG. Amino acids: CSALRGSGSGNNE. The full CDR3 protein reads CSALRGSGSGNNEQFF.

Ten or more counts support this clone. The CDR3 extends 3 residues past the end of the read, so its final part is completed from the germline J gene. The chain combines TRBV19 with TRBJ1-3, with a tentative D call TRBD1 (5 bases). Trimming took 4 bases from V and 2 from J, leaving 9 bases between them. The CDR3 has 14 residues. Germline-derived CDR1 and CDR2 are LNHDA and SQIVND (reference sequence). The CDR3 DNA, read in part, is TGTGCCAGTAGTAAGGGGAATACTGGAAACACC. This codes for CASSKGNTGNT. In full, the CDR3 is CASSKGNTGNTIYF.

This clone was seen at least ten times. The read is 3 residues too short to cover the CDR3 end, so that end is filled in from the germline J gene. V and J are TRBV19 and TRBJ2-7; D tentatively fits TRBD1 or TRBD2 (6 bases each). Trimming removed 6 bases at V and 5 bases at J, with 14 bases between. The CDR3 sequence is 13 residues long. Looked up from germline, CDR1 is LNHDA and CDR2 is SQIVND (reference sequence). CDR3 bases read: TGTGCCAGTAGCCCGACAGGAGGGAACGAG. It codes for CASSPTGGNE. The full CDR3 protein reads CASSPTGGNEQYF.